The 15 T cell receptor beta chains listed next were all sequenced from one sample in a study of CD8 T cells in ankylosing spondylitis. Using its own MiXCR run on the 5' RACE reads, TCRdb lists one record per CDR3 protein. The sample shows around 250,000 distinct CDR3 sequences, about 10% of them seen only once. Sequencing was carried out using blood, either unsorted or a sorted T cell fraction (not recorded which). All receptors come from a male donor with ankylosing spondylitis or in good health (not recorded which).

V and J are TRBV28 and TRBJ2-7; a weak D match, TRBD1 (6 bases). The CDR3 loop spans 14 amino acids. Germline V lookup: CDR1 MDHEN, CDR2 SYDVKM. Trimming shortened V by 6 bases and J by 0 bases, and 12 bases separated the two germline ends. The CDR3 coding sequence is TGTGCCAGCAGCCTACAGGGCGCCTCCTACGAGCAGTACTTC. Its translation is CASSLQGASYEQYF. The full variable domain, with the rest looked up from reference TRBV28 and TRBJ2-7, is DVKVTQSSRYLVKRTGEKVFLECVQDMDHENMFWYRQDPGLGLRLIYFSYDVKMKEKGDIPEGYSVSREKKERFSLILESASTNQTSMYLCASSLQGASYEQYFGPGTRLTVT.

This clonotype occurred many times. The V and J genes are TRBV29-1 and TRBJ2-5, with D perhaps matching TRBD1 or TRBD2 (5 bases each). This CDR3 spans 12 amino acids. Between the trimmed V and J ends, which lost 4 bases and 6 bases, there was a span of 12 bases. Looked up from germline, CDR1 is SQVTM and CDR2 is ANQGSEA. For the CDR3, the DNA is TGCAGCGTTGGAGGGGTTAGGAAGACCCAGTACTTC. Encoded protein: CSVGGVRKTQYF.

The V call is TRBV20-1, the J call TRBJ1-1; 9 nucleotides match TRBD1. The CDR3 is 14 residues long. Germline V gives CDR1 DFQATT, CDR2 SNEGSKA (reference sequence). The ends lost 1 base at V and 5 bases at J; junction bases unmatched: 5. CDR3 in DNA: TGCAGTGCTAGAGTACAGGGGGCCGAAACTGAAGCTTTCTTT. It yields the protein CSARVQGAETEAFF.

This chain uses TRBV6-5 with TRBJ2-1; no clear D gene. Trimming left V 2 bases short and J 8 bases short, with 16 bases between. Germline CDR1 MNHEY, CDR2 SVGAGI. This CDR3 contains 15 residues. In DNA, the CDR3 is TGTGCCAGCAGTTACGATATCCGGACCCCACATGAGCAGTTCTTC. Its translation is CASSYDIRTPHEQFF.

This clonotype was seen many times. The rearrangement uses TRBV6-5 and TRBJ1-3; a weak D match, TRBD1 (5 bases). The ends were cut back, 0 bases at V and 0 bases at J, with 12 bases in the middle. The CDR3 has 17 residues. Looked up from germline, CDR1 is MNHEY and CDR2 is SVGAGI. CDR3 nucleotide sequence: TGTGCCAGCAGTTACTCGTCCCAGGGCTACTCTGGAAACACCATATATTTT. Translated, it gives CASSYSSQGYSGNTIYF.

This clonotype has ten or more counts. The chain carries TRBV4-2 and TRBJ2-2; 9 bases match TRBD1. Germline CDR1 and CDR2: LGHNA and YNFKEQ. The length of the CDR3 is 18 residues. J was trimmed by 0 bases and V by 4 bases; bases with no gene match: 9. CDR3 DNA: TGTGCCAGCAGCCGGGACAGGGAACCCACGACGAACACCGGGGAGCTGTTTTTT. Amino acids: CASSRDREPTTNTGELFF.

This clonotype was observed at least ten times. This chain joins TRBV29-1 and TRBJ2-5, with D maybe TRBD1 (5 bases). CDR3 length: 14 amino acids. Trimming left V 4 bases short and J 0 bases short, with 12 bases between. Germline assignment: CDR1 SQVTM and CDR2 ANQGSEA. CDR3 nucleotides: TGCAGCGTTGTTCGCGCAGGGTACCAAGAGACCCAGTACTTC. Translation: CSVVRAGYQETQYF.

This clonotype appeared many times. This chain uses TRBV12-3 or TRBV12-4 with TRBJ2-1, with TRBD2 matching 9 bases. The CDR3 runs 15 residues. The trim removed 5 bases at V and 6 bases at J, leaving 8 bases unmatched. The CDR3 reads CASSVSGRGGNEQFF. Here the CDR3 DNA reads TGTGCCAGCAGTGTTAGCGGGAGAGGGGGCAATGAGCAGTTCTTC.

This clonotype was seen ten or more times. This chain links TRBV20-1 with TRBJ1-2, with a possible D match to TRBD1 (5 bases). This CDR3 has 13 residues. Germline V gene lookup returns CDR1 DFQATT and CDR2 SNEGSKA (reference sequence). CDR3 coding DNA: TGCAGGCTCGGCGGGCAGGGCCTATTTGGCTACACCTTC. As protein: CRLGGQGLFGYTF.

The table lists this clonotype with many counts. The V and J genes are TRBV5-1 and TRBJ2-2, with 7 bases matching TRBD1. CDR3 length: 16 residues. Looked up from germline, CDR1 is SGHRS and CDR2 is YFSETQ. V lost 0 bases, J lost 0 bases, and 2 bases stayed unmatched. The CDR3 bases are TGCGCCAGCAGCTTGGGGGGGACAGCGAACACCGGGGAGCTGTTTTTT. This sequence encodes CASSLGGTANTGELFF. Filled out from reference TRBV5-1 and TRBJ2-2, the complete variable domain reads KAGVTQTPRYLIKTRGQQVTLSCSPISGHRSVSWYQQTPGQGLQFLFEYFSETQRNKGNFPGRFSGRQFSNSRSEMNVSTLELGDSALYLCASSLGGTANTGELFFGEGSRLTVL.

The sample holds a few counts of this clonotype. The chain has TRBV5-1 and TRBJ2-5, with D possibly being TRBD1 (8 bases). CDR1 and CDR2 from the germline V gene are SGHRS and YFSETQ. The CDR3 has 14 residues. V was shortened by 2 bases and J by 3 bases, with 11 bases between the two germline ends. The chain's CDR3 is CASSLQGGEETQYF. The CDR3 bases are TGCGCCAGCAGCTTACAGGGGGGGGAAGAGACCCAGTACTTC.

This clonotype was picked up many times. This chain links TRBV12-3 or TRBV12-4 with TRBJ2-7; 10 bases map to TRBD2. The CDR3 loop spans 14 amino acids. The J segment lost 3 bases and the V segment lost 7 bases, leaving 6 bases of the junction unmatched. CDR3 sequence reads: CASTPERGGYEQYF. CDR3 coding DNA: TGTGCCAGCACCCCCGAGCGGGGGGGCTACGAGCAGTACTTC.

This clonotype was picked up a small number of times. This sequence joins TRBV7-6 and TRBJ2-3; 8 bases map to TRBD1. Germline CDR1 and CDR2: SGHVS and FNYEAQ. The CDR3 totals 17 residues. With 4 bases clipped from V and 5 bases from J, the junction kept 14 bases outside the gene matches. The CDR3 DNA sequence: TGTGCCAGCAGCTGGACCAAGAGACAGGGGTGGGGAGATACGCAGTATTTT. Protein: CASSWTKRQGWGDTQYF.

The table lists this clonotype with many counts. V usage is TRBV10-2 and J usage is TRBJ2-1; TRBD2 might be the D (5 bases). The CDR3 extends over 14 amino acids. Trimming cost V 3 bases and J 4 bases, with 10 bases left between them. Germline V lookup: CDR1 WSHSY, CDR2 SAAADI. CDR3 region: CASSESGTYNEQFF. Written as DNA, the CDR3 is TGCGCCAGCAGTGAAAGCGGAACTTACAATGAGCAGTTCTTC.

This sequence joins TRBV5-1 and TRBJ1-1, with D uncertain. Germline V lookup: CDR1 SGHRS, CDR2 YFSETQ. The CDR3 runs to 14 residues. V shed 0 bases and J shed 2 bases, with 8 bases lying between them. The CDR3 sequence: CASSLDVSNTEAFF. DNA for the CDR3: TGCGCCAGCAGCTTGGATGTCAGTAACACTGAAGCTTTCTTT.